The 8 T cell receptor beta chains presented below share a single source sample, sequenced in a study of vaccination and CD4 T cells after COVID-19. Documented treatment: roughly 11-day PBMC culture with coronavirus spike peptide pools or control peptides (ViraFEST assay). Sequencing of the DNA from cultured CD4+ T cells was carried out with the Oncomine TCR Beta short-read assay. TCRdb re-analysed the PCR reads in MiXCR, keeping a single row per CDR3 protein. The profile shows 12,000 or so distinct CDR3 sequences, almost 65% of them singletons. The antigens of these receptors remain unknown. The specimen sequenced was CD4+ T cells from blood, cultured in vitro. The receptors were gathered from a human donor who had recovered from COVID-19.

This clonotype was counted a few times. The chain recombines TRBV29-1 with TRBJ1-2; tentative D call: TRBD1 (5 bases). Trimming removed 8 bases from V and 4 bases from J, with 20 bases in between. This CDR3 comprises 14 residues. Germline V lookup: CDR1 SQVTM, CDR2 ANQGSEA. As DNA, the CDR3 is TGCAGCCAGCCCCAGGGCCAAAAGGCCTATGGCTACACCTTC. Translating it yields CSQPQGQKAYGYTF.

The chain employs TRBV20-1 and TRBJ2-1; TRBD2 agrees at 15 bases. V was pared by 6 bases and J by 1 base, with 7 bases of the junction left unmatched. Looked up from germline, CDR1 is DFQATT and CDR2 is SNEGSKA (reference sequence). This CDR3 is built from 17 residues. CDR3 in DNA: TGCAGTGCCTGGGCTGGGACTAGCGGGGGGTCCTACAATGAGCAGTTCTTC. This sequence encodes CSAWAGTSGGSYNEQFF.

There are a few counts of this clonotype. Here the CDR3 reads CASSKPQDSNQPQHF. In DNA, the CDR3 is TGTGCCAGCAGCAAACCACAGGATAGCAATCAGCCCCAGCATTTT. The chain joins TRBV21-1 to TRBJ1-5; TRBD1 was called by the table and not checked on the DNA. TRBV21-1 counts as a pseudogene. The CDR3 is 15 residues long.

The V gene is TRBV12-3 or TRBV12-4, the J gene TRBJ1-2, with a weak D call TRBD1 (5 bases). The CDR3 is 14 amino acids. Trimming removed 3 bases from V and 0 bases from J, with 8 bases in between. The CDR3 DNA follows: TGTGCCAGCAGTTTTGGGGGTACTAACTATGGCTACACCTTC. This gives the protein CASSFGGTNYGYTF.

A single count supports this clonotype. The V gene is TRBV20-1, the J gene TRBJ1-1, with a tentative D call TRBD1 (6 bases). V shed 5 bases and J shed 1 base, with 17 bases lying between them. CDR1 is DFQATT and CDR2 is SNEGSKA in the germline V gene (reference sequence). This CDR3 contains 15 residues. The CDR3 DNA sequence: TGCAGTGCTGGGGGCGGGAGGGGCGGGAACACTGAAGCTTTCTTT. Translation gives CSAGGGRGGNTEAFF.

This clonotype was picked up one time. The chain employs TRBV4-3 and TRBJ2-3; 13 bases fit TRBD2. This CDR3 spans 19 amino acids. The germline V gene encodes CDR1 LGHNA and CDR2 YSLEER. V trimming: 0 bases; J trimming: 12 bases; junction bases outside the gene matches: 18. The CDR3 DNA follows: TGCGCCAGCAGCCAAGAATACGGGGTGCGGGGACTAGCGGGAACACCCCAGTATTTT. Translation: CASSQEYGVRGLAGTPQYF.

Only one count was recorded for this clonotype. The chain recombines TRBV10-3 with TRBJ1-1; 11 nucleotides match TRBD1. CDR1 is ENHRY and CDR2 is SYGVKD in the germline V gene. The trim removed 11 bases at V and 6 bases at J, leaving 14 bases unmatched. The CDR3 runs to 15 residues. In DNA form, the CDR3 reads TGTGCCGCCAGAGGACCTGGACAGGGGGCTTCTGAAGCTTTCTTT. It translates to CAARGPGQGASEAFF.

The chain has TRBV7-2 and TRBJ2-5; D remains ambiguous. The length of the CDR3 is 14 residues. Trimming shortened V by 4 bases and J by 5 bases, and 14 bases separated the two germline ends. Germline values: CDR1 SGHTA, CDR2 FQGNSA. CDR3 region: CASSYGRIGETQYF. Written as DNA, the CDR3 is TGTGCCAGCAGCTATGGACGGATTGGTGAGACCCAGTACTTC.